This T cell receptor (beta chain) was captured by sequencing in a study of blood T cell repertoires in COVID-19. For the study at large: The cDNA or gDNA used as material had been derived from T cells, B-cell-depleted T cells, or PBMCs.

Trimming cost V 5 bases and J 4 bases; bases outside gene matches: 8. This CDR3 spans 15 amino acids. The germline CDR1 and CDR2 sequences are SEHNR and FQNEAQ (reference sequence). Clones were read by immunoSEQ multiplex PCR, and TCRdb kept only the in-frame ones, dropping some. The repertoire holds 150,000 or so clones, with roughly 84% as singletons. The sample was peripheral blood. The sequence was obtained from a man younger than 35 with active or convalescent COVID-19. The rearrangement uses TRBV7-9 and TRBJ1-3; the match to TRBD1 covers 7 bases. For the CDR3, the DNA is TGTGCCAGCAGCCCGACAGGGTACACAGGAAACACCATATATTTT. Translation gives CASSPTGYTGNTIYF. Filled out from reference TRBV7-9 and TRBJ1-3, the complete variable domain reads DTGVSQNPRHKITKRGQNVTFRCDPISEHNRLYWYRQTLGQGPEFLTYFQNEAQLEKSRLLSDRFSAERPKGSFSTLEIQRTEQGDSAMYLCASSPTGYTGNTIYFGEGSWLTVV.